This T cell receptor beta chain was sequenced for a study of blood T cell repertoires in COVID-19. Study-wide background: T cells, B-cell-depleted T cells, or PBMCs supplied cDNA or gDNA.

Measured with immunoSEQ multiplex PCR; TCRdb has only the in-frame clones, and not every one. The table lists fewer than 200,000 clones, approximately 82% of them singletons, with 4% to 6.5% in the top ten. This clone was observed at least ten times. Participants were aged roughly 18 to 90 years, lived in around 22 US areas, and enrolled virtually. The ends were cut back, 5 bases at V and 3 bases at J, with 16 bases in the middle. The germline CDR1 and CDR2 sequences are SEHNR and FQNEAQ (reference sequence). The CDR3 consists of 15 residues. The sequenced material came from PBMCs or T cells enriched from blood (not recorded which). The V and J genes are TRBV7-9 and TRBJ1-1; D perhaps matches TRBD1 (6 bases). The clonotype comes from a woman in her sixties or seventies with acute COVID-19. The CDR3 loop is CASSLQGGGDTEAFF. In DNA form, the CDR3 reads TGTGCCAGCAGCCTGCAAGGGGGAGGGGACACTGAAGCTTTCTTT.